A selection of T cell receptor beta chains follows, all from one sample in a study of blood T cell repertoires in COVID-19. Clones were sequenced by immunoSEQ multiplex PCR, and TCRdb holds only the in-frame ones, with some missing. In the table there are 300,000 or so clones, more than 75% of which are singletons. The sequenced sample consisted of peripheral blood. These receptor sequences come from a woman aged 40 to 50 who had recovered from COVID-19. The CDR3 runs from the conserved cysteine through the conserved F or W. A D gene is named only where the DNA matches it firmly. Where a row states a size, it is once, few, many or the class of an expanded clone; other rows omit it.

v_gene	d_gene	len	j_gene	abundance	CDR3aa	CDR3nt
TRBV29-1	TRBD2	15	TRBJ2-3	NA	CSVVSIAGGPDTQYF	TGCAGCGTTGTTAGTATAGCGGGGGGCCCAGATACGCAGTATTTT
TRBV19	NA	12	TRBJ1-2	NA	CASTTGGWGYTF	TGTGCCAGTACCACCGGGGGTTGGGGCTACACCTTC
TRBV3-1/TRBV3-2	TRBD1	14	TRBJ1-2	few	CASSQDTQGYGYTF	TGTGCCAGCAGCCAAGATACACAGGGGTATGGCTACACCTTC
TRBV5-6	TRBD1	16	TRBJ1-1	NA	CASSLGDRALGTEAFF	TGTGCCAGCAGCTTGGGCGACAGGGCCCTGGGCACTGAAGCTTTCTTT
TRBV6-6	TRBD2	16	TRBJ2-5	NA	CASSYDASGGRETQYF	TGTGCCAGCAGTTACGATGCTAGCGGGGGGAGAGAGACCCAGTACTTC
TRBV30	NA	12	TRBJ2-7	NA	CAWSPSSYEQYF	TGTGCCTGGAGTCCGAGCTCCTACGAGCAGTACTTC
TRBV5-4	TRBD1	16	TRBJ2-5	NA	CASSFGGQGALETQYF	TGTGCCAGCAGCTTTGGGGGACAGGGGGCATTAGAGACCCAGTACTTC
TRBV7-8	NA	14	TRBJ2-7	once	CASSLLGHSYEQYF	TGTGCCAGCAGCTTACTGGGACACTCCTACGAGCAGTACTTC
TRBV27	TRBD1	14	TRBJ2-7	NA	CASGAQGANYEQYF	TGTGCCAGCGGAGCACAGGGGGCGAACTACGAGCAGTACTTC
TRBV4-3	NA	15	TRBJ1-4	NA	CASSPSYRESEKLFF	TGCGCCAGCAGCCCCTCTTACAGGGAGAGTGAAAAACTGTTTTTT
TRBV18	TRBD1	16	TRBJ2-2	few	CASSPMGDRDTGELFF	TGTGCCAGCTCACCCATGGGGGACAGGGACACCGGGGAGCTGTTTTTT
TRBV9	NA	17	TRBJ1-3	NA	CASSVEDRGPSGNTIYF	TGTGCCAGCAGCGTAGAAGACAGAGGCCCCTCTGGAAACACCATATATTTT
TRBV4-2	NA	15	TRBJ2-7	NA	CASSQGTGSSYEQYF	TGTGCCAGCAGCCAAGGAACGGGGAGCTCCTACGAGCAGTACTTC
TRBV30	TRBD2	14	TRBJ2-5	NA	CAWEVGRGEETQYF	TGTGCCTGGGAGGTGGGGAGGGGTGAAGAGACCCAGTACTTC
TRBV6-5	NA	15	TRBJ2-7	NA	CASRHRELGSYEQYF	TGTGCCAGCAGGCACAGGGAATTAGGGTCCTACGAGCAGTACTTC
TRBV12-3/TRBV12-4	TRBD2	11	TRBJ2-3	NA	CASGGGDTQYF	TGTGCCAGCGGGGGGGGAGATACGCAGTATTTT
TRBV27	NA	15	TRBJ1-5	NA	CASSLLPGTNQPQHF	TGTGCCAGCAGTTTATTACCGGGGACTAATCAGCCCCAGCATTTT
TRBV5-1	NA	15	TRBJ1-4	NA	CASSLSGGTNEKLFF	TGCGCCAGCAGCTTGTCCGGCGGGACTAATGAAAAACTGTTTTTT
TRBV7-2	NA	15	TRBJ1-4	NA	CASSLAGKLHEKLFF	TGTGCCAGCAGCTTAGCCGGGAAGCTTCATGAAAAACTGTTTTTT
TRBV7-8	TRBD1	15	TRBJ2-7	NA	CASSPPDRATYEQYF	TGTGCCAGCAGCCCCCCGGACAGGGCAACCTACGAGCAGTACTTC
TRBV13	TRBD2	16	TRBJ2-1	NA	CASSSQRGSSYNEQFF	TGTGCCAGCAGCTCCCAGCGGGGGAGCTCCTACAATGAGCAGTTCTTC
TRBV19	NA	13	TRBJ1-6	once	CASSILIGRPLHF	TGTGCCAGTAGTATTCTTATCGGGAGACCCCTCCACTTT
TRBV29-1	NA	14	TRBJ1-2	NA	CSVSTVFPNYGYTF	TGCAGCGTATCGACAGTGTTCCCTAACTATGGCTACACCTTC
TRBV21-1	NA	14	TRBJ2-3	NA	CASSGSGGTDTQYF	TGTGCCAGCAGCGGTAGCGGGGGGACAGATACGCAGTATTTT
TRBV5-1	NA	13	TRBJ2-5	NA	CASKQGPGETQYF	TGCGCCAGCAAACAGGGTCCCGGAGAGACCCAGTACTTC
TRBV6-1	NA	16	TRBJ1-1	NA	CASSEARSLTNTEAFF	TGTGCCAGCAGTGAAGCGAGGAGTCTGACGAACACTGAAGCTTTCTTT
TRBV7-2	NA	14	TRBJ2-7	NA	CASSLGGLSYEQYF	TGTGCCAGCAGCTTAGGGGGCCTCTCCTACGAGCAGTACTTC
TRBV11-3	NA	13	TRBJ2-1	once	CASSLGSGNEQFF	TGTGCCAGCAGCTTAGGTAGCGGCAATGAGCAGTTCTTC
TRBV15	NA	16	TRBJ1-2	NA	CATSRDRGGFNYGYTF	TGTGCCACCAGCAGAGATCGAGGCGGTTTTAACTATGGCTACACCTTC
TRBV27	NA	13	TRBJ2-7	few	CASSRDWGYEQYF	TGTGCCAGCAGCCGGGACTGGGGCTACGAGCAGTACTTC
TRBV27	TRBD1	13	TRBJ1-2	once	CASSPTGSYGYTF	TGTGCCAGCAGCCCGACAGGGAGTTATGGCTACACCTTC
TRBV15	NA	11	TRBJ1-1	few	CATAGNTEAFF	TGTGCCACCGCCGGGAACACTGAAGCTTTCTTT
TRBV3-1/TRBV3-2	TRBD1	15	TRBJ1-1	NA	CASSQAGQLNTEAFF	TGTGCCAGCAGCCAAGCGGGACAGCTGAACACTGAAGCTTTCTTT
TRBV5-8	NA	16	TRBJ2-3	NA	CASSLNMWGGTDTQYF	TGTGCCAGCAGCTTGAATATGTGGGGAGGCACAGATACGCAGTATTTT
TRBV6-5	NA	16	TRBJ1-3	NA	CASSYDPSGSGNTIYF	TGTGCCAGCAGTTACGACCCGAGCGGCTCTGGAAACACCATATATTTT
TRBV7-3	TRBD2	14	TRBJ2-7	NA	CASPWGAGEYEQYF	TGTGCCAGCCCCTGGGGAGCGGGGGAGTACGAGCAGTACTTC
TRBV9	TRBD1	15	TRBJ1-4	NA	CASSAGTATNEKLFF	TGTGCCAGCAGCGCCGGGACAGCAACTAATGAAAAACTGTTTTTT
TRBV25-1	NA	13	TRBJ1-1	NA	CASSAGARTEAFF	TGTGCCAGCAGTGCAGGGGCCAGGACTGAAGCTTTCTTT
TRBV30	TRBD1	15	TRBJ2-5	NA	CAWRRDRREEETQYF	TGTGCCTGGAGGCGGGACAGGAGGGAGGAAGAGACCCAGTACTTC
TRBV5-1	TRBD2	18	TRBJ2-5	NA	CASSRQGLAGTDQETQYF	TGCGCCAGCAGCCGCCAGGGACTAGCGGGAACCGACCAAGAGACCCAGTACTTC
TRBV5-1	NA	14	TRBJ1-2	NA	CASSSTGFLNGYTF	TGCGCCAGCAGCTCAACAGGGTTTTTGAATGGCTACACCTTC
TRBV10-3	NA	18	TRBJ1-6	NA	CAISEVAQGKSYNSPLHF	TGTGCCATCAGTGAGGTCGCACAGGGTAAATCCTATAATTCACCCCTCCACTTT
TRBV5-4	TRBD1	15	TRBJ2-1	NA	CASSFRQGAYNEQFF	TGTGCCAGCAGCTTCCGACAGGGGGCCTACAATGAGCAGTTCTTC
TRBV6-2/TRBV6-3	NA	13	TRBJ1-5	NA	CASSTDGNQPQHF	TGTGCCAGCAGTACAGACGGCAATCAGCCCCAGCATTTT
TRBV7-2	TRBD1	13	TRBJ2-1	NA	CASSPGQDNEQFF	TGTGCCAGCAGCCCGGGACAGGACAATGAGCAGTTCTTC
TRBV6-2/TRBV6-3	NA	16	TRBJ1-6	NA	CASSYSRGVYNSPLHF	TGTGCCAGCAGTTACTCTCGGGGGGTCTATAATTCACCCCTCCACTTT
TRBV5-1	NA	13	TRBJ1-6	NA	CASSVGTTSPLHF	TGCGCCAGCAGCGTCGGGACAACTTCACCCCTCCACTTT
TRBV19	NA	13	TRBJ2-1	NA	CASSTRLVNEQFF	TGTGCCAGTAGTACCAGACTAGTTAATGAGCAGTTCTTC
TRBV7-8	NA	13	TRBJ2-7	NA	CASSLAYYGEQYF	TGTGCCAGCAGCTTAGCTTATTACGGGGAGCAGTACTTC
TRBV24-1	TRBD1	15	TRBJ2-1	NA	CATSGDSASYNEQFF	TGTGCCACCAGTGGGGACAGCGCCTCCTACAATGAGCAGTTCTTC
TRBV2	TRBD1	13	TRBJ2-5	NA	CASSPGQKETQYF	TGTGCCAGCAGTCCGGGACAGAAAGAGACCCAGTACTTC
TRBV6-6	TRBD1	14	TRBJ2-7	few	CASSYARGPFEQYF	TGTGCCAGCAGTTACGCCAGGGGGCCTTTCGAGCAGTACTTC
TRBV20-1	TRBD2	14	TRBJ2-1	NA	CSASISGGPGEQFF	TGCAGTGCTAGTATCTCGGGGGGGCCCGGTGAGCAGTTCTTC
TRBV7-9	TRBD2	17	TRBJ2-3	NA	CASGRGGPMSSTDTQYF	TGTGCCAGCGGACGGGGGGGTCCTATGTCTAGCACAGATACGCAGTATTTT
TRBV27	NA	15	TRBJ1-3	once	CASSLTPSAGNTIYF	TGTGCCAGCAGTTTAACCCCTTCGGCTGGAAACACCATATATTTT
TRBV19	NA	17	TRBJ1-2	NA	CASHTSRLAGLNYGYTF	TGTGCCAGCCATACTTCCCGCCTAGCGGGCCTTAACTATGGCTACACCTTC
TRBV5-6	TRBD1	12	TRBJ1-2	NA	CASSLEDRSYTF	TGTGCCAGCAGCTTGGAGGACAGGTCCTACACCTTC